Below, 14 T cell receptor beta chains from the same sample are listed, as sequenced in a study of shared clonotypes between healthy human individuals. The repertoire was sequenced with immunoSEQ multiplex PCR; TCRdb's copy has only in-frame clones and lacks some. The repertoire includes roughly 2.2 million clones, approximately 90% of them detected once, and around 0.35% sits in the top ten. The sequenced sample was naive CD4+ T cells from PBMCs. Subset specified: CD45RA+ positively selected. These receptors all stem from a man aged 18 to 30 in good health. Some clones in this sample may be carry-over from other donors' samples.

This clone was picked up one time. The gene calls are TRBV9 and TRBJ1-2, with a weak D call TRBD1 (5 bases). V lost 4 bases to trimming and J lost 7 bases, with 17 bases between them. This CDR3 comprises 14 residues. From germline, CDR1 is SGDLS and CDR2 YYNGEE. The CDR3 DNA follows: TGTGCCAGCAGCTCCTCCGGGGCCGGAGGTGGCTACACCTTC. It encodes CASSSSGAGGGYTF.

The gene calls are TRBV27 and TRBJ2-1, with TRBD2 as a possible D gene (5 bases). Trimming stripped 3 bases from V and 8 bases from J, with 11 bases between. CDR1 is MNHEY, CDR2 SMNVEV, per germline (reference sequence). The CDR3 covers 13 residues. The CDR3 here is CASSFLLSDEQFF. The CDR3, as DNA: TGTGCCAGCAGTTTTCTTCTTAGCGATGAGCAGTTCTTC.

The chain is built from TRBV5-1 and TRBJ2-7, with TRBD1 matching over 12 bases. The junction had 5 bases not matched to a gene; V was cut back by 3 bases and J by 7 bases. Germline loops: CDR1 SGHRS, CDR2 YFSETQ. The CDR3 has 14 residues. The DNA for the CDR3 is TGCGCCAGCAGCTCCGGGACAGGGGGCTTTGAGCAGTACTTC. As protein: CASSSGTGGFEQYF.

This chain uses TRBV4-1 with TRBJ1-5; D might be TRBD1 (5 bases). The CDR3 has 14 residues. From germline, CDR1 is MGHRA and CDR2 YSYEKL. V lost 0 bases and J lost 7, with 10 bases in between. The CDR3 region has the DNA TGCGCCAGCAGCCAAGATTTAAGGGGCCAGCCCCAGCATTTT. It codes for CASSQDLRGQPQHF.

The genes are TRBV6-5 and TRBJ2-7, with no clear D. V lost 1 base and J lost 2, with 12 bases in between. CDR3 length: 15 residues. Germline lookup yields CDR1 MNHEY and CDR2 SVGAGI. CDR3 in DNA: TGTGCCAGCAGTTACTTGCCAGGTGGGGCCTACGAGCAGTACTTC. Its protein product is CASSYLPGGAYEQYF.

The V call is TRBV7-2, the J call TRBJ2-2; tentatively, D is TRBD1 (6 bases). The germline V gene encodes CDR1 SGHTA and CDR2 FQGNSA. Trimming cost V 4 bases and J 7 bases, with 13 bases left between them. This CDR3 region has 14 residues. This CDR3 reads CASSSVTGIGELFF. The CDR3 DNA follows: TGTGCCAGCAGCTCAGTTACAGGGATCGGGGAGCTGTTTTTT.

This chain joins TRBV6-6 and TRBJ2-5; D unclear. V dropped 1 base and J dropped 1 base, with 10 bases sitting between them. Per germline, CDR1 MNHNY and CDR2 SVGAGI (reference sequence). The length of the CDR3 is 15 residues. In nucleotides, the CDR3 is TGTGCCAGCAGTTACTTGACTGGCAGCCAAGAGACCCAGTACTTC. Protein: CASSYLTGSQETQYF.

The V and J genes are TRBV28 and TRBJ1-2, with D tentatively TRBD1 (6 bases). The CDR3 spans 14 residues. Germline-derived CDR1 and CDR2 are MDHEN and SYDVKM. V lost 2 bases to trimming and J lost 4 bases, with 11 bases between them. The CDR3: CASSLTGQIYGYTF. CDR3 nucleotide sequence: TGTGCCAGCAGTTTAACAGGACAGATCTATGGCTACACCTTC.

V and J are TRBV18 and TRBJ2-5, with a possible D match to TRBD1 (6 bases). Germline CDR1 and CDR2: KGHSH and LQKENI. V dropped 5 bases and J dropped 3 bases, with 10 bases sitting between them. This CDR3 contains 13 residues. The CDR3 DNA is TGTGCCAGCTCATCCACAGGGAAAGAGACCCAGTACTTC. This gives the protein CASSSTGKETQYF.

This clone was counted a single time. The chain joins TRBV5-4 to TRBJ2-3, with D unclear. The germline CDR1 and CDR2 sequences are SGHNT and YYREEE (reference sequence). Trimming left V 4 bases short and J 4 bases short, with 10 bases between. The CDR3 has 13 amino acids. The DNA of the CDR3 is TGTGCCAGCAGCCCCCGTTCGGCAGATACGCAGTATTTT. The encoded protein is CASSPRSADTQYF.

Turning to this clone: The same CDR3 can be traced to other DNA sequences in this sample. The chain combines TRBV5-1 with TRBJ2-2; tentative D call: TRBD1 (6 bases). Deletions cut 5 bases from V and 3 bases from J, with 8 bases between. The CDR3 covers 13 residues. Germline CDR1 and CDR2: SGHRS and YFSETQ. Written as DNA, the CDR3 is TGCGCCAGCAGTCGACAGGACACCGGGGAGCTGTTTTTT. Its translation: CASSRQDTGELFF.

The J gene is TRBJ2-5, the V gene TRBV6-6; 11 nucleotides align to TRBD2. The ends lost 7 bases at V and 1 base at J; junction bases unmatched: 8. The CDR3 totals 16 residues. Germline V gene data show CDR1 as MNHNY and CDR2 as SVGAGI (reference sequence). DNA for the CDR3: TGTGCCAGCACTCAGCGACTAGCGGGGTTCCAAGAGACCCAGTACTTC. Translating it yields CASTQRLAGFQETQYF.

The V and J genes are TRBV15 and TRBJ1-5; 11 bases agree with TRBD1. This CDR3 region has 16 residues. The ends lost 5 bases at V and 9 bases at J; junction bases unmatched: 12. CDR1 and CDR2 from the germline V gene are LNHNV and YYDKDF (reference sequence). CDR3 residues: CATSFTRTGGGGPQHF. CDR3 DNA: TGTGCCACCAGCTTTACTCGGACAGGGGGCGGAGGGCCCCAGCATTTT.

This clone was counted between two and nine times. The same CDR3 is also encoded by other DNA sequences in this sample. This chain connects TRBV7-2 to TRBJ1-5; TRBD1 agrees at 7 bases. Germline CDR1 is SGHTA and CDR2 is FQGNSA. The J segment lost 3 bases and the V segment lost 3 bases, leaving 2 bases of the junction unmatched. The CDR3 is 14 amino acids. Written as DNA, the CDR3 is TGTGCCAGCAGCTTGACAGGGCCCAATCAGCCCCAGCATTTT. Translation: CASSLTGPNQPQHF. The full variable domain, rest sourced from reference TRBV7-2 and TRBJ1-5, is GAGVSQSPSNKVTEKGKDVELRCDPISGHTALYWYRQSLGQGLEFLIYFQGNSAPDKSGLPSDRFSAERTGGSVSTLTIQRTQQEDSAVYLCASSLTGPNQPQHFGDGTRLSIL.